Included here is one T cell receptor beta chain sequence, with context. Its antigen is still unknown. The data stem from a study of Ad26.COV2.S vaccination and SARS-CoV-2 variants. Study findings and constraints: Vaccinees displayed broader spike-specific TCR repertoires than placebo recipients. Reports say spike-specific CD8+ and CD4+ T cell responses covered substantial breadth after vaccination.

The germline V gene encodes CDR1 SGDLS and CDR2 YYNGEE. The CDR3 runs to 16 residues. Trimming took 0 bases from V and 5 from J; bases not matched to a gene: 7. This sample's treatment: around 19 received Ad26.COV2.S at low or high dose, single or two shots; 5 received placebo; per-sample allocation not given. Specimen acquisition occurred on day 63 following the initial vaccine or placebo injection. The vaccine antigen was prefusion-stabilized Wuhan SARS-CoV-2 spike. TCRdb's copy holds only in-frame clones and misses some; the assay was immunoSEQ multiplex PCR. The sample holds 300,000 to 350,000 clones, about 82% seen once.

The chain uses TRBV9 and TRBJ1-4, with TRBD1 identical over 7 bases. Sequencing used peripheral blood, obtained in a trial of Ad26.COV2.S vaccine versus placebo. This clonotype was sampled from a person aged 18-60 years who received the Ad26.COV2.S COVID-19 vaccine or a placebo. CDR3 protein: CASSVEGGTENEKLFF. The CDR3 bases are TGTGCCAGCAGCGTAGAGGGGGGGACAGAGAATGAAAAACTGTTTTTT. The full variable domain, with the rest looked up from reference TRBV9 and TRBJ1-4, is DSGVTQTPKHLITATGQRVTLRCSPRSGDLSVYWYQQSLDQGLQFLIQYYNGEERAKGNILERFSAQQFPDLHSELNLSSLELGDSALYFCASSVEGGTENEKLFFGSGTQLSVL.